The source of this TCR beta chain is a study of T-cell memory formation after mild COVID-19. The study, taken as a whole, reports: CD4+ contracting clones were found mainly in CM and EM, and CD8+ ones in EMRA.

Germline V CDR1 and CDR2: SGHNT, YYREEE (reference sequence). Losses at the gene ends were 4 bases for V and 2 bases for J; bases not matched to a gene: 5. The CDR3 runs 15 residues. This clonotype was observed a few times. Its antigen is unknown. TCRdb processed the 5' RACE reads anew with MiXCR; each CDR3 protein has one entry. The sample has around 310,000 distinct CDR3 sequences; 13% to 15% are singletons. The clonotype originates from a man aged 18 to 30 who had mild COVID-19 (a few samples of this study predate the infection). Cell type and time point are not known. Sequencing input: PBMCs or a T cell subset sorted from them (not recorded which). V is TRBV5-4 and J is TRBJ2-3, with 9 bases matching TRBD2. CDR3 amino acids: CASSRGGASTDTQYF. CDR3 coding DNA: TGTGCCAGCAGCCGCGGGGGGGCCTCCACAGATACGCAGTATTTT. Full variable domain (rest looked up from reference TRBV5-4 and TRBJ2-3): ETGVTQSPTHLIKTRGQQVTLRCSSQSGHNTVSWYQQALGQGPQFIFQYYREEENGRGNFPPRFSGLQFPNYSSELNVNALELDDSALYLCASSRGGASTDTQYFGPGTRLTVL.